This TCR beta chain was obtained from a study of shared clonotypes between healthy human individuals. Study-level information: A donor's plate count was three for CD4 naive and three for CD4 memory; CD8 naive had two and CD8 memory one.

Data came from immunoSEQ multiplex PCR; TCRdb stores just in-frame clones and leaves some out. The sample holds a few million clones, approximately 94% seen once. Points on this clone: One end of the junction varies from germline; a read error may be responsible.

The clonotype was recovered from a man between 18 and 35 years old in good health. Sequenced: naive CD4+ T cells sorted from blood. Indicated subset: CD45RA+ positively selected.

The CDR3 spells CASSAGTYGQYF. The CDR3 nucleotides read TGTGCCAGCAGTGCCGGGACCTACGGGCAGTACTTC. This chain links TRBV2 with TRBJ2-7; possibly TRBD1 or TRBD2 for D (5 bases each). CDR1 and CDR2 from the germline V gene are SNHLY and FYNNEI. There are 12 residues in the CDR3.